This TCR beta chain was profiled in a study of siplizumab effects on memory and regulatory T cells. Study-level points and caveats: Memory T cells appeared less diverse than naive cells, which seemed to contribute substantially to alloresponse.

This CDR3 has 14 residues. Trimming pared 1 base from V and 2 bases from J, leaving 6 bases between. CDR1 and CDR2 (germline): SGHTA, FQGNSA. Per individual sample, 85,000 to 100,000 TCR templates were assayed. Method: immunoSEQ multiplex PCR; TCRdb's copy keeps in-frame clones and lacks some. The data show over 85,000 clones, with approximately 95% seen just once and 0.3% held by the top ten. About this clone: As yet, its antigen is unknown.

The V call is TRBV7-2, the J call TRBJ1-5, with D tentatively TRBD1 (5 bases). The receptor comes from a human donor in good health. The sequenced sample consisted of non-Treg CD4+ T cells sorted from blood. The CDR3 DNA sequence: TGTGCCAGCAGCTTAGGAGGGGGCAATCAGCCCCAGCATTTT. Protein: CASSLGGGNQPQHF. Full variable domain (rest looked up from reference TRBV7-2 and TRBJ1-5): GAGVSQSPSNKVTEKGKDVELRCDPISGHTALYWYRQSLGQGLEFLIYFQGNSAPDKSGLPSDRFSAERTGGSVSTLTIQRTQQEDSAVYLCASSLGGGNQPQHFGDGTRLSIL.